This TCR beta chain was observed in a study of T-cell reconstitution after alpha-beta-depleted transplantation in children. General study points: Several hundred expanded graft clones reportedly gave rise to the alpha-beta T cells present about two months after transplant.

Construction of the TCRbeta library involved unique molecular identifiers. TCRdb processed the PCR reads anew with MiXCR; each CDR3 protein has one entry. The data hold around 440,000 distinct CDR3 sequences, with 10% observed a single time. V shed 7 bases and J 4 bases; nucleotides not matched to a gene: 10. This CDR3 is built from 17 residues. This clonotype was found a few times. Its antigen remains unidentified. Sequencing used PBMCs, obtained before TCRalphabeta/CD19-depleted stem cell transplant. The chain recombines TRBV23-1 with TRBJ2-2; 12 nucleotides agree with TRBD1. TRBV23-1 belongs to the ORF category, with a function that is uncertain. The sequence came from a child between 2 and 9 years old with inherited bone marrow failure, due to receive a stem cell transplant. The CDR3 region is CASIVDWGQGATGELFF. For the CDR3, the DNA is TGCGCCAGCATCGTGGATTGGGGACAGGGGGCCACCGGGGAGCTGTTTTTT.